A single sample is the source of the 23 T cell receptor beta chains below, sequenced in a study of T-cell memory formation after mild COVID-19. TCRdb reprocessed the 5' RACE reads with MiXCR, giving one entry per CDR3 protein. The table has 430,000 or so distinct CDR3 sequences, 20% to 25% seen once; the top ten hold around 12%. Sequenced sample: PBMCs or a T cell subset sorted from them (not recorded which). The source is an adult woman who had mild COVID-19 (a few samples of this study predate the infection). Cell type and time point are not known.

This clonotype was counted only a few times. J is TRBJ1-5 and V is TRBV6-2 or TRBV6-3, with D unresolved. CDR1 is MNHEY, CDR2 SVGEGT, per germline. The V end lost 0 bases, the J end lost 1 base, and 10 bases lay between the germline ends. This CDR3 spans 16 amino acids. As DNA, the CDR3 is TGTGCCAGCAGTTACTCGAAGTCTGGGAGCAATCAGCCCCAGCATTTT. Protein: CASSYSKSGSNQPQHF.

This chain connects TRBV4-2 to TRBJ2-1; 9 bases align to TRBD1. In germline, CDR1 is LGHNA, CDR2 YNFKEQ. V was clipped by 4 bases and J by 8 bases; unmatched bases: 6. The CDR3 is 14 residues long. The CDR3 DNA is TGTGCCAGCAGCCCCGGACAGGGGTCCGATGAGCAGTTCTTC. This translates into CASSPGQGSDEQFF.

This clonotype was seen only a few times. This chain uses TRBV12-3 or TRBV12-4 with TRBJ1-5; 10 bases map to TRBD1. The CDR3 loop spans 15 amino acids. V was pared by 5 bases and J by 8 bases, with 9 bases of the junction left unmatched. CDR3 protein: CASSQGQGIAKPQHF. CDR3 nucleotides: TGTGCCAGCAGTCAGGGACAGGGGATTGCGAAGCCCCAGCATTTT.

This clonotype has only a few counts. The V and J genes are TRBV5-1 and TRBJ1-1; D may be TRBD1 (5 bases). V lost 8 bases and J 1 base, leaving 9 bases between the germline ends. The CDR3 runs to 12 residues. The germline V gene encodes CDR1 SGHRS and CDR2 YFSETQ. For the CDR3, the DNA is TGCGCCAGTGCGGGGGGGAACACTGAAGCTTTCTTT. This gives the protein CASAGGNTEAFF.

CDR3 residues: CASSPPVAGDTQYF. The CDR3 bases are TGTGCCAGCTCACCACCGGTGGCAGGGGATACGCAGTATTTT. The chain has TRBV18 and TRBJ2-3; possibly TRBD1 for D (5 bases). Germline-derived CDR1 and CDR2 are KGHSH and LQKENI. Trimming left V 0 bases short and J 6 bases short, with 10 bases between. The CDR3 loop spans 14 amino acids.

V usage is TRBV29-1 and J usage is TRBJ2-1; 9 nucleotides align to TRBD2. The CDR3 is made up of 15 amino acids. Unmatched junction bases numbered 7, after V lost 3 bases and J lost 4 bases. The germline V gene has CDR1 SQVTM and CDR2 ANQGSEA. CDR3 nucleotides: TGCAGCGTTGAGCGTAGCGGGAGATTATACAATGAGCAGTTCTTC. Translation gives CSVERSGRLYNEQFF.

This clonotype has more than one count but fewer than ten. This chain links TRBV20-1 with TRBJ1-1, with D possibly matching TRBD1 (6 bases). The CDR3 is made up of 13 amino acids. Germline lookup yields CDR1 DFQATT and CDR2 SNEGSKA (reference sequence). The CDR3 nucleotides read TGCAGGGTTGGGGGGGGCGTAAACACTGAAGCTTTCTTT. Amino acid sequence: CRVGGGVNTEAFF.

This clonotype has a handful of counts. The chain joins TRBV13 to TRBJ2-2; D not resolved. This CDR3 contains 13 residues. V dropped 3 bases and J dropped 6 bases, with 8 bases sitting between them. From germline, CDR1 is PRHDT and CDR2 FYEKMQ (reference sequence). This chain's CDR3 is CASSFTAPGELFF. The CDR3 nucleotides read TGTGCCAGCAGCTTTACAGCCCCCGGGGAGCTGTTTTTT.

This clonotype was recorded a few times. The chain uses TRBV4-2 and TRBJ2-2; D might be TRBD2 (6 bases). The germline gives CDR1 LGHNA, CDR2 YNFKEQ. V shed 5 bases and J shed 1 base, with 8 bases lying between them. The length of the CDR3 is 14 residues. CDR3 bases: TGTGCCAGCAGCGGAGGGAGGAACACCGGGGAGCTGTTTTTT. Amino acids: CASSGGRNTGELFF.

This clonotype was seen many times. The genes are TRBV7-9 and TRBJ2-7; D is ambiguous. This CDR3 is 13 amino acids long. CDR1 and CDR2 from the germline V gene are SEHNR and FQNEAQ (reference sequence). V lost 2 bases and J lost 0, with 5 bases in between. The chain's CDR3 is CASSLRYSYEQYF. Here the CDR3 DNA reads TGTGCCAGCAGCTTACGTTACTCCTACGAGCAGTACTTC.

V and J are TRBV27 and TRBJ2-7, with D possibly matching TRBD1 (5 bases). The CDR3 covers 14 residues. V shed 5 bases and J shed 0 bases, with 11 bases lying between them. From germline, CDR1 is MNHEY and CDR2 SMNVEV (reference sequence). CDR3 residues: CASSRSDSSYEQYF. DNA of the CDR3: TGTGCCAGCAGTAGGTCAGACAGCTCCTACGAGCAGTACTTC.

The rearrangement joins TRBV5-1 to TRBJ2-3, with 9 bases aligning to TRBD1. CDR3 length: 14 residues. CDR1 is SGHRS and CDR2 is YFSETQ in the germline V gene. The junction had 6 bases not matched to a gene; V was cut back by 4 bases and J by 6 bases. For the CDR3, the DNA is TGCGCCAGCAGCCCGGGACAGGGTATGGATACGCAGTATTTT. Translating gives CASSPGQGMDTQYF.

The chain carries TRBV6-5 and TRBJ1-2; TRBD1 is a possible D gene (6 bases). Trimming left V 6 bases short and J 10 bases short, with 18 bases between. Germline V CDR1 and CDR2: MNHEY, SVGAGI. The CDR3 totals 13 residues. CDR3 amino acids: CASRPILGGAYTF. The CDR3 coding sequence is TGTGCCAGCAGGCCGATACTGGGGGGCGCCTACACCTTC.

The chain couples TRBV2 to TRBJ2-1; the D gene is possibly TRBD2 (5 bases). V gave up 10 bases and J gave up 0 bases, with 16 bases separating them. The CDR3 is made up of 15 amino acids. Germline lookup yields CDR1 SNHLY and CDR2 FYNNEI. DNA for the CDR3: TGTGCCACAAGGGCGGGTCAGAGCTCCTACAATGAGCAGTTCTTC. Protein product: CATRAGQSSYNEQFF. The full variable domain, in which reference TRBV2 and TRBJ2-1 provide the parts outside the CDR3, is EPEVTQTPSHQVTQMGQEVILRCVPISNHLYFYWYRQILGQKVEFLVSFYNNEISEKSEIFDDQFSVERPDGSNFTLKIRSTKLEDSAMYFCATRAGQSSYNEQFFGPGTRLTVL.

The rearrangement links TRBV10-3 to TRBJ2-7; 8 positions agree with TRBD1. J was trimmed by 6 bases and V by 2 bases; bases with no gene match: 6. Germline CDR1 is ENHRY and CDR2 is SYGVKD. The CDR3 covers 14 residues. This chain's CDR3 is CAISEPDRAGEQYF. Written as DNA, the CDR3 is TGTGCCATCAGTGAGCCGGACAGGGCGGGCGAGCAGTACTTC.

This sequence joins TRBV28 and TRBJ2-7; 13 bases fit TRBD2. The trim removed 10 bases at V and 2 bases at J, leaving 32 bases unmatched. This CDR3 contains 23 residues. Germline V gene sequence: CDR1 MDHEN, CDR2 SYDVKM. The CDR3 spells CATKEIHRKQLVGLAGIAYEQYF. DNA for the CDR3: TGTGCCACCAAAGAGATCCACCGGAAACAGCTAGTGGGACTAGCGGGGATCGCCTACGAGCAGTACTTC.

This clonotype was observed many times. V is TRBV3-1 and J is TRBJ2-5; the D gene is possibly TRBD1 (5 bases). CDR3 length: 13 residues. CDR1 LGHDT and CDR2 YNNKEL come from the germline V gene (reference sequence). Trimming pared 8 bases from V and 5 bases from J, leaving 15 bases between. The CDR3 loop reads CASEPVGQETQYF. The CDR3 DNA follows: TGTGCCAGCGAACCCGTGGGGCAGGAGACCCAGTACTTC.

The chain has TRBV7-3 and TRBJ2-1; D perhaps matches TRBD2 (5 bases). The CDR3 totals 15 residues. The V gene lost 2 bases and the J gene lost 6 bases, with 14 bases spanning the gap. The germline gives CDR1 SGHTA, CDR2 FQGTGA. CDR3 protein: CASSLDVRTGNEQFF. CDR3 coding DNA: TGTGCCAGCAGCTTAGATGTGAGGACTGGCAATGAGCAGTTCTTC.

CDR3 coding DNA: TGTGCCAGCAGCTTATACCCTTTAAGGAGCAGGGGGCGGACTGAAGCTTTCTTT. The encoded protein is CASSLYPLRSRGRTEAFF. The chain is built from TRBV7-3 and TRBJ1-1; the match to TRBD1 covers 8 bases. J gave up 5 bases and V 2 bases, and 16 bases lay outside the gene matches. Germline V gene sequence: CDR1 SGHTA, CDR2 FQGTGA. CDR3 length: 18 amino acids. Using reference TRBV7-3 and TRBJ1-1 for the parts outside the CDR3, the full variable domain is GAGVSQTPSNKVTEKGKYVELRCDPISGHTALYWYRQSLGQGPEFLIYFQGTGAADDSGLPNDRFFAVRPEGSVSTLKIQRTERGDSAVYLCASSLYPLRSRGRTEAFFGQGTRLTVV.

This clonotype appeared a few times. J is TRBJ2-5 and V is TRBV9; 7 nucleotides match TRBD1. Germline values: CDR1 SGDLS, CDR2 YYNGEE. V dropped 4 bases and J dropped 0; count of bases not matched to a gene: 6. This CDR3 spans 15 amino acids. This chain's CDR3 is CASSPQTGYQETQYF. The CDR3 DNA reads TGTGCCAGCAGCCCGCAGACAGGGTACCAAGAGACCCAGTACTTC. Combining the CDR3 with reference TRBV9 and TRBJ2-5 gives the whole variable domain DSGVTQTPKHLITATGQRVTLRCSPRSGDLSVYWYQQSLDQGLQFLIQYYNGEERAKGNILERFSAQQFPDLHSELNLSSLELGDSALYFCASSPQTGYQETQYFGPGTRLLVL.

This chain joins TRBV20-1 and TRBJ2-7, with D possibly being TRBD2 (6 bases). From germline, CDR1 is DFQATT and CDR2 SNEGSKA (reference sequence). This CDR3 is 12 amino acids long. Trimming removed 1 base from V and 6 bases from J, with 10 bases in between. The chain's CDR3 is CSARGSTSEQYF. As DNA, the CDR3 is TGCAGTGCTAGAGGTTCGACTAGCGAGCAGTACTTC.

This clonotype was found a few times. The chain is built from TRBV20-1 and TRBJ2-7, with TRBD1 identical over 10 bases. This CDR3 contains 12 residues. The V and J ends lost 1 base and 6 bases, in that order; junction bases with no gene match: 0. The germline gives CDR1 DFQATT, CDR2 SNEGSKA (reference sequence). The DNA for the CDR3 is TGCAGTGCTAGAGGACAGGGGGCCGAGCAGTACTTC. This translates into CSARGQGAEQYF.

This clonotype occurred a few times. The chain combines TRBV7-3 with TRBJ1-1, with D uncertain. The germline gives CDR1 SGHTA, CDR2 FQGTGA. The CDR3 is 14 residues long. Trimming took 0 bases from V and 5 from J, leaving 10 bases between them. CDR3 residues: CASSLTEGGTEAFF. The CDR3 DNA reads TGTGCCAGCAGCTTAACAGAGGGCGGAACTGAAGCTTTCTTT.